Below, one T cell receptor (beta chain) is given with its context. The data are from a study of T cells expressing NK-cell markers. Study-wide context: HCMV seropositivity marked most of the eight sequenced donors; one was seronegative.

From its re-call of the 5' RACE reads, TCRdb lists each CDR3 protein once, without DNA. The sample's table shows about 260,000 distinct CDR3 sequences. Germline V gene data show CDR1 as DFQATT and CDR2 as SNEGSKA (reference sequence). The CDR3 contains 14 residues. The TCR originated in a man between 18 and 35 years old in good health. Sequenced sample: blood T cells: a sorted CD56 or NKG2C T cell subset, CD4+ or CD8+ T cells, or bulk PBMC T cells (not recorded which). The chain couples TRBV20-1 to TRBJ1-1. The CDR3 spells CSARGQIMNTEAFF.